One and the same sample provided the 19 T cell receptor beta chains below, sequenced in a study of blood T cell repertoires in COVID-19. Clones were sequenced by immunoSEQ multiplex PCR, and TCRdb holds only the in-frame ones, with some missing. The sample includes roughly 39,000 clones, around 79% of them seen just once. The sequenced sample consisted of peripheral blood. The source is a man aged 65 to 79 with acute or convalescent COVID-19.

The CDR3 nucleotides are TGTGCCAGCAGTGGACCCGGGATTATCTCCTACAATGAGCAGTTCTTC. Translating it yields CASSGPGIISYNEQFF. V and J are TRBV6-6 and TRBJ2-1, with D possibly matching TRBD2 (5 bases). The germline V gene encodes CDR1 MNHNY and CDR2 SVGAGI (reference sequence). The CDR3 loop spans 16 amino acids. V was cut by 5 bases and J by 0 bases, with 14 bases left in between.

The V and J genes are TRBV6-5 and TRBJ2-5, with a possible D match to TRBD2 (7 bases). CDR3 length: 14 amino acids. Per the germline V gene, CDR1 is MNHEY and CDR2 is SVGAGI. Trimming left V 2 bases short and J 3 bases short, with 10 bases between. The chain's CDR3 is CASSYGGAKETQYF. The CDR3 DNA reads as TGTGCCAGCAGTTACGGGGGGGCCAAAGAGACCCAGTACTTC.

The J gene is TRBJ2-7, the V gene TRBV11-1; TRBD1 might be the D (5 bases). CDR1 SGHAT and CDR2 FQDESV come from the germline V gene (reference sequence). The CDR3 has 15 amino acids. Trimming stripped 1 base from V and 0 bases from J, with 10 bases between. CDR3 in DNA: TGTGCCAGCAGCTTAGAGGGGTCGAGCTCCTACGAGCAGTACTTC. It codes for CASSLEGSSSYEQYF.

The chain combines TRBV24-1 with TRBJ2-7; TRBD2 is a possible D gene (5 bases). Germline loops: CDR1 KGHDR, CDR2 SFDVKD. Trimming removed 3 bases from V and 3 bases from J, with 11 bases in between. The CDR3 is made up of 14 amino acids. Here the CDR3 reads CATSDPTEGYEQYF. Here the CDR3 DNA reads TGTGCCACCAGTGATCCCACCGAGGGCTACGAGCAGTACTTC.

This chain connects TRBV7-8 to TRBJ1-5; no definite D call. The germline V gene has CDR1 SGHVS and CDR2 FQNEAQ. The CDR3 length is 17 residues. Trimming pared 2 bases from V and 6 bases from J, leaving 20 bases between. The CDR3 DNA follows: TGTGCCAGCAGCTTACGTGGCAGCGGAGGGTCTCGTCAGCCCCAGCATTTT. Its protein product is CASSLRGSGGSRQPQHF.

This chain links TRBV9 with TRBJ2-3; 12 bases map to TRBD2. The germline V gene encodes CDR1 SGDLS and CDR2 YYNGEE. The CDR3 contains 17 residues. V gave up 0 bases and J gave up 4 bases; unmatched junction bases: 6. The CDR3 here is CASSVETSGSRSDTQYF. CDR3 DNA sequence: TGTGCCAGCAGCGTAGAGACTAGCGGGAGTAGGTCAGATACGCAGTATTTT.

The chain joins TRBV7-9 to TRBJ1-3, with unresolved D. V lost 1 base and J 0 bases, leaving 13 bases between the germline ends. The CDR3 is made up of 17 amino acids. Germline V gene lookup returns CDR1 SEHNR and CDR2 FQNEAQ (reference sequence). The CDR3 reads CASSLVRGGSSGNTIYF. CDR3 coding DNA: TGTGCCAGCAGCTTAGTCCGGGGTGGAAGCTCTGGAAACACCATATATTTT.

The chain employs TRBV19 and TRBJ1-1; 7 bases are a match to TRBD1. Germline CDR1 is LNHDA and CDR2 is SQIVND (reference sequence). This CDR3 is 13 amino acids long. The V and J ends lost 8 bases and 5 bases, in that order; junction bases with no gene match: 8. This CDR3 reads CASQQGLRTEAFF. CDR3 nucleotide sequence: TGTGCCAGTCAACAGGGGTTGAGGACTGAAGCTTTCTTT.

The chain carries TRBV7-9 and TRBJ1-2, with unresolved D. Germline V gene data show CDR1 as SEHNR and CDR2 as FQNEAQ (reference sequence). Deletions cut 5 bases from V and 7 bases from J, with 26 bases between. The CDR3 has 17 amino acids. CDR3 sequence (DNA): TGTGCCAGCAGCAATTCCCTAATTTCGAGGGAAAATTTTGGCTACACCTTC. Translated: CASSNSLISRENFGYTF.

The CDR3 loop is CASSSKGLAANTGELFF. The DNA of the CDR3 is TGTGCCAGCTCATCAAAAGGACTAGCGGCCAACACCGGGGAGCTGTTTTTT. The chain employs TRBV18 and TRBJ2-2, with 10 bases lining up with TRBD2. Germline V lookup: CDR1 KGHSH, CDR2 LQKENI. V shed 5 bases, J shed 2 bases, and the junction held 8 bases outside the gene matches. The CDR3 runs to 17 residues. Complete variable domain (other parts from reference TRBV18 and TRBJ2-2): NAGVMQNPRHLVRRRGQEARLRCSPMKGHSHVYWYRQLPEEGLKFMVYLQKENIIDESGMPKERFSAEFPKEGPSILRIQQVVRGDSAAYFCASSSKGLAANTGELFFGEGSRLTVL.

The rearrangement joins TRBV7-2 to TRBJ2-7, with unresolved D. Deletions cut 5 bases from V and 2 bases from J, with 4 bases between. Germline V gene sequence: CDR1 SGHTA, CDR2 FQGNSA. This CDR3 region has 11 residues. The CDR3 loop reads CASSPAYEQYF. As DNA, the CDR3 is TGTGCCAGCAGCCCCGCCTACGAGCAGTACTTC.

This rearrangement joins TRBV6-1 to TRBJ1-2; maybe TRBD1 (6 bases). The CDR3 length is 15 residues. V lost 0 bases and J 5 bases, leaving 13 bases between the germline ends. Per germline, CDR1 MNHNS and CDR2 SASEGT. In nucleotides, the CDR3 is TGTGCCAGCAGTGAAGCCCTCCTGAGGGGGTATGGCTACACCTTC. Protein product: CASSEALLRGYGYTF.

The rearrangement uses TRBV2 and TRBJ1-5, with TRBD1 as a possible D gene (6 bases). The CDR3 length is 13 residues. Germline loops: CDR1 SNHLY, CDR2 FYNNEI. V was clipped by 5 bases and J by 6 bases, with 11 bases between them. The CDR3 loop reads CASSRGGPQPQHF. The CDR3 DNA reads as TGTGCCAGCAGTCGGGGGGGCCCTCAGCCCCAGCATTTT.

The chain employs TRBV27 and TRBJ1-4, with 8 nucleotides matching TRBD1. This CDR3 spans 16 amino acids. J lost 3 bases, V lost 3 bases, and 6 bases had no gene match. Germline V gives CDR1 MNHEY, CDR2 SMNVEV (reference sequence). The CDR3 loop reads CASSFLGQAANEKLFF. The CDR3, as DNA: TGTGCCAGCAGTTTCCTGGGACAGGCGGCTAATGAAAAACTGTTTTTT.

This clone was detected only once. The gene calls are TRBV9 and TRBJ2-3, with TRBD2 as a possible D gene (6 bases). The CDR3 is 16 residues long. Trimming took 0 bases from V and 0 from J, leaving 11 bases between them. Looked up from germline, CDR1 is SGDLS and CDR2 is YYNGEE. Here the CDR3 reads CASSVGVAASTDTQYF. CDR3 bases: TGTGCCAGCAGCGTAGGGGTAGCGGCTAGCACAGATACGCAGTATTTT.

This rearrangement joins TRBV21-1 to TRBJ2-5; TRBD1, the D gene given by the table, was not confirmed from the DNA. TRBV21-1 counts as a pseudogene. The CDR3 sequence is 13 residues long. In DNA, the CDR3 is TGTGCCAGCAGCAACGACAGCCTGCGGACCCAGTACTTC. It translates to CASSNDSLRTQYF.

The CDR3 spells CASSQAKAGGSGELFF. The CDR3 DNA follows: TGCGCCAGCAGCCAAGCAAAAGCGGGAGGGAGCGGGGAGCTGTTTTTT. This rearrangement joins TRBV4-3 to TRBJ2-2; 10 nucleotides agree with TRBD2. CDR1 and CDR2 from the germline V gene are LGHNA and YSLEER. The CDR3 has 16 residues. Trimming cost V 1 base and J 7 bases; bases outside gene matches: 6.

The chain has TRBV7-2 and TRBJ2-7, with TRBD2 identical over 8 bases. Germline CDR1 and CDR2: SGHTA and FQGNSA. CDR3 length equals 16 residues. V shed 4 bases, J shed 2 bases, and the junction held 10 bases outside the gene matches. The DNA for the CDR3 is TGTGCCAGCAGCTATTCTTCTAGCGGGCTTACCTACGAGCAGTACTTC. Translating gives CASSYSSSGLTYEQYF.

This chain joins TRBV2 and TRBJ1-6; TRBD1 agrees at 7 bases. Germline V gene lookup returns CDR1 SNHLY and CDR2 FYNNEI. The CDR3 runs 15 residues. J was trimmed by 6 bases and V by 7 bases; bases with no gene match: 9. The CDR3 DNA follows: TGTGCCAGCAAAGGGGGCGCGGGGACTAATTCACCCCTCCACTTT. This encodes CASKGGAGTNSPLHF.